The entry below gives a single T cell receptor (beta chain) sequence along with its context. Its antigen is not identified. The authors ran the assay at deep level. TCRdb's copy holds only in-frame clones and misses some; the assay was immunoSEQ multiplex PCR. The data contain some 2.1 million clones, roughly 95% of them singletons. These data come from a study of shared clonotypes between healthy human individuals. The germline V gene encodes CDR1 MGHRA and CDR2 YSYEKL. V lost 1 base and J 5 bases, leaving 20 bases between the germline ends. The CDR3 has 17 residues. General study results and limits: Researchers found naive subsets generally carried larger estimated richness than memory subsets. Roughly 5% of naive CD4 clonotypes were common to four donors. Unshared clonotypes carried lower generation probabilities than those common to all four donors.

Sequencing was carried out using naive CD4+ T cells sorted from blood. Subset denoted: CD45RA+ positively selected. This receptor was identified in a man in his late teens or twenties in good health. The gene calls are TRBV4-1 and TRBJ2-5; D is possibly TRBD2 (5 bases). Here the CDR3 reads CASSQVGPSSGGETQYF. CDR3 in DNA: TGCGCCAGCAGCCAAGTGGGCCCCAGCTCTGGAGGTGAGACCCAGTACTTC.